The rows below give T cell receptor beta chains drawn from one sample of a study of CD8 T cells in Susac syndrome. MiXCR, run by TCRdb on the immunoSEQ multiplex PCR reads, gives a single entry per CDR3 protein. The repertoire holds under 550,000 distinct CDR3 sequences, with approximately 85% as singletons. Sequencing was done on a sample of CD8+ T cells from PBMCs. These receptors all come from a human donor with multiple sclerosis. Both conserved end residues are trimmed from each CDR3. The D gene is left open where the match is weak.

d_gene	v_gene	j_gene	CDR3aa
NA	TRBV30	TRBJ2-1	AWSPVRNEQF
NA	TRBV12-3/TRBV12-4	TRBJ1-2	ASSSLQGDSYGYT
TRBD2	TRBV5-1	TRBJ2-7	ASRPGLVAEQY
TRBD2	TRBV29-1	TRBJ2-1	SVPLAGEGEEF
TRBD1	TRBV10-2	TRBJ2-7	ASRDRAAYEQY
NA	TRBV5-4	TRBJ2-7	ASSSHTLDRTYEQY
TRBD1	TRBV28	TRBJ2-7	ASSTGGWYEQY
NA	TRBV4-1	TRBJ2-7	ASSQDWGLYEQY
NA	TRBV20-1	TRBJ2-7	SARDFRGPAAEQY
NA	TRBV6-2/TRBV6-3	TRBJ2-1	ASSTQGPHSPLYNEQF
NA	TRBV27	TRBJ2-1	ASRVGTTSSYNEQF
NA	TRBV25-1	TRBJ1-1	ASSEIQGITEAF
NA	TRBV28	TRBJ1-1	ASSPFGGDTEAF
NA	TRBV7-6	TRBJ2-5	ASSPGGGQETQY
NA	TRBV2	TRBJ2-7	ASAEGAGDYEQY
NA	TRBV29-1	TRBJ1-1	SVTALNTEAF
NA	TRBV12-3/TRBV12-4	TRBJ2-2	ASRPPMEGNTGELF
NA	TRBV7-9	TRBJ2-7	ASSPSPPISYEQY
TRBD2	TRBV5-8	TRBJ2-7	ASSLAFLAGGLGEQY
NA	TRBV19	TRBJ2-1	ASSILPGSYNEQF
NA	TRBV6-5	TRBJ1-2	ASSYPDRGRGYT
TRBD1	TRBV5-5	TRBJ2-7	ASSYTSGTASSYEQY
NA	TRBV28	TRBJ2-7	ASLKTDSYEQY
NA	TRBV18	TRBJ2-7	ASSPGTKAVGAYEQY
TRBD2	TRBV19	TRBJ2-7	ASSVRGSPGEQY
NA	TRBV2	TRBJ2-7	ASSGGGQPYEQY
TRBD1	TRBV12-3/TRBV12-4	TRBJ1-1	ASSSTGGMRNTEAF
TRBD2	TRBV4-1	TRBJ2-1	ASSQDVISGIRREQF
NA	TRBV7-2	TRBJ1-2	ASSLDRGGWDYGYT
NA	TRBV27	TRBJ2-3	ASSFDFIDTQY
TRBD2	TRBV2	TRBJ2-2	ASSEYSGGAPNTGELF
NA	TRBV29-1	TRBJ2-1	SVEDPRRGATYNEQF
NA	TRBV30	TRBJ2-7	ASQGPYEQY
NA	TRBV6-1	TRBJ2-1	ASSETGRNEQF
NA	TRBV7-9	TRBJ2-1	ASSSLGALQF
NA	TRBV5-8	TRBJ2-1	ASSPPGGRVDEQF
NA	TRBV7-9	TRBJ1-3	ASSGAEELRSGNTIY
NA	TRBV6-1	TRBJ2-1	ASTPEPSIRWF
NA	TRBV5-4	TRBJ2-3	ASSLSGSSADTQY